A single sample is the source of the 13 T cell receptor beta chains below, sequenced in a study of regulatory T cells in long-lasting Graves disease. Investigators prepared the TCR beta libraries by applying iRepertoire HTBI primers and Arm-PCR of CDR3 regions. MiXCR, applied by TCRdb to the multiplex PCR reads, yields one record per CDR3 protein. The repertoire consists of approximately 400,000 distinct CDR3 sequences, with around 20% occurring once and the leading ten covering less than 25%. Time point: persistent/refractory GD, antithyroid drugs over 5 years with positive TRAb. PBMC-derived RNA was used for the TCR library. The sequenced sample was peripheral blood mononuclear cells (PBMCs), obtained when the disease was refractory, from a patient treated with antithyroid drugs. Source of these receptors: a female donor with Graves disease.

In this sample, this clonotype turned up many times. For the CDR3, the DNA is TGTGCCAGCAGCTTAGCTGGCGGGAGTATCAACGAGCAGTACTTC. As protein: CASSLAGGSINEQYF. J is TRBJ2-7 and V is TRBV11-2; TRBD2 matches at 7 bases. Germline V gene data show CDR1 as SGHAT and CDR2 as FQNNGV. The CDR3 extends over 15 amino acids. The ends lost 1 base at V and 5 bases at J; junction bases unmatched: 8.

This sequence joins TRBV18 and TRBJ2-7; a weak D match, TRBD1 (5 bases). The germline V gene encodes CDR1 KGHSH and CDR2 LQKENI. The CDR3 is 13 residues long. The ends were cut back, 3 bases at V and 6 bases at J, with 12 bases in the middle. DNA of the CDR3: TGTGCCAGCTCACCGCGCCAGGGAAGCGAGCAGTACTTC. Its protein product is CASSPRQGSEQYF.

In its sample, this clonotype was seen many times. The chain employs TRBV2 and TRBJ1-5; the D gene is possibly TRBD1 (5 bases). Trimming cost V 8 bases and J 15 bases, with 41 bases left between them. The CDR3 covers 19 residues. Per germline, CDR1 SNHLY and CDR2 FYNNEI. CDR3 protein: CASAEVSGGMRGRTSVVHF. DNA for the CDR3: TGTGCCAGCGCTGAGGTTTCGGGCGGGATGAGGGGCCGAACGTCGGTTGTGCATTTT.

This clonotype was counted ten times or more. The genes are TRBV12-3 or TRBV12-4 and TRBJ2-5; TRBD2 matches at 11 bases. J lost 5 bases, V lost 1 base, and 9 bases had no gene match. This CDR3 has 17 amino acids. The CDR3 protein is CASSLEGLAVSRETQYF. CDR3 coding DNA: TGTGCCAGCAGTTTAGAGGGACTAGCGGTGTCGCGGGAGACCCAGTACTTC.

This clonotype was detected many times. V gene TRBV6-1 combines with J gene TRBJ2-2; D may be TRBD2 (5 bases). V lost 6 bases and J 1 base, leaving 12 bases between the germline ends. Germline CDR1 is MNHNS and CDR2 is SASEGT. The CDR3 length is 15 residues. The DNA for the CDR3 is TGTGCCAGCAGGCGGGTGGTACTGAACACCGGGGAGCTGTTTTTT. Amino acid sequence: CASRRVVLNTGELFF.

The chain combines TRBV28 with TRBJ2-7, with D hard to call. The germline V gene encodes CDR1 MDHEN and CDR2 SYDVKM. Trimming cost V 3 bases and J 2 bases, with 8 bases left between them. The CDR3 has 13 residues. CDR3 region: CASSFRSPYEQYF. The CDR3 nucleotides read TGTGCCAGCAGTTTTAGGTCACCCTACGAGCAGTACTTC.

This clonotype was counted a few times. The V call is TRBV9, the J call TRBJ2-2; 9 bases match TRBD1. Per the germline V gene, CDR1 is SGDLS and CDR2 is YYNGEE. The CDR3 length is 16 residues. The V and J ends lost 4 bases and 4 bases, in that order; junction bases with no gene match: 8. CDR3 in DNA: TGTGCCAGCAGCTCAAAAACAGGGGGCGGCACCGGGGAGCTGTTTTTT. Amino acids: CASSSKTGGGTGELFF.

This clonotype appeared a few times. V and J are TRBV20-1 and TRBJ2-5, with D perhaps TRBD1 or TRBD2 (6 bases each). CDR1 is DFQATT, CDR2 SNEGSKA, per germline (reference sequence). This CDR3 spans 16 amino acids. The V end lost 0 bases, the J end lost 2 bases, and 16 bases lay between the germline ends. Written as DNA, the CDR3 is TGCAGTGCTAGAGAGGGGGGCGGGGCGCGTCAAGAGACCCAGTACTTC. The encoded protein is CSAREGGGARQETQYF.

This clonotype was picked up many times. J is TRBJ2-7 and V is TRBV7-6; D possibly uses TRBD1 or TRBD2 (5 bases each). Trimming stripped 1 base from V and 6 bases from J, with 10 bases between. Germline CDR1 is SGHVS and CDR2 is FNYEAQ. This CDR3 comprises 13 residues. The CDR3 DNA sequence: TGTGCCAGCAGCTTAGTTGCTGGGGGCGAGCAGTACTTC. As protein: CASSLVAGGEQYF.

This clonotype has more than one count but fewer than ten. The chain carries TRBV7-2 and TRBJ2-7, with 8 bases that match TRBD2. The germline gives CDR1 SGHTA, CDR2 FQGNSA. The V and J ends lost 5 bases and 7 bases, in that order; junction bases with no gene match: 13. The CDR3 totals 15 residues. The CDR3 sequence: CASSPSGTSPGEQYF. Here the CDR3 DNA reads TGTGCCAGCAGCCCAAGTGGGACTAGTCCGGGTGAGCAGTACTTC.

This CDR3 reads CASSPWEPGLAGGEQYF. The CDR3 DNA is TGTGCCAGCTCACCGTGGGAGCCGGGACTAGCGGGAGGCGAGCAGTACTTC. The V gene is TRBV18, the J gene TRBJ2-7, with TRBD2 identical over 15 bases. Germline V gives CDR1 KGHSH, CDR2 LQKENI. J was trimmed by 6 bases and V by 3 bases; bases with no gene match: 9. The CDR3 loop spans 17 amino acids. The full variable domain, its missing parts supplied by reference TRBV18 and TRBJ2-7, is NAGVMQNPRHLVRRRGQEARLRCSPMKGHSHVYWYRQLPEEGLKFMVYLQKENIIDESGMPKERFSAEFPKEGPSILRIQQVVRGDSAAYFCASSPWEPGLAGGEQYFGPGTRLTVT.

CDR3 region: CASSQFLGLAVYNEQFF. CDR3 nucleotide sequence: TGTGCCAGCAGCCAATTCTTGGGACTAGCGGTCTACAATGAGCAGTTCTTC. This chain uses TRBV28 with TRBJ2-1; TRBD2 matches 11 bases. Trimming removed 6 bases from V and 3 bases from J; junction bases left unmatched: 10. This CDR3 contains 17 residues. CDR1 is MDHEN, CDR2 SYDVKM, per germline.

The chain carries TRBV6-5 and TRBJ2-7; D not resolved. The ends were cut back, 4 bases at V and 2 bases at J, with 12 bases in the middle. Germline V lookup: CDR1 MNHEY, CDR2 SVGAGI. This CDR3 contains 14 residues. The DNA for the CDR3 is TGTGCCAGCAGTTTATCGGCTTCGGCCTACGAGCAGTACTTC. As protein: CASSLSASAYEQYF.